This TCR beta chain was sequenced during a study of vaccination effects on CD4 cells after COVID-19 (dated by TCRdb to between 2021 and 2024). With regard to the full study: Two doses of either the BNT162b2 or the mRNA-1273 mRNA SARS-CoV-2 vaccine were administered to participants. SARS-CoV-2 spike-specific CD4+ TCR repertoires from before and after mRNA vaccination were compared in COVID-19 convalescent patients and in infection-naive vaccine recipients. A total of 9 to 11 COVID-19 convalescent patients and a handful of SARS-CoV-2-naive healthy vaccine recipients were included in the full study. The Oncomine TCR Beta short-read assay on an Illumina iSeq 100 was used to sequence cultures from other donors in the study.

Library method: the immunoSEQ multiplex PCR assay. DNA from the cultured and isolated CD4+ T cells underwent TCR beta CDR3 sequencing. The authors processed their data as follows. The analysis removed non-productive TCR sequences, trimmed reads to the CDR3 region, and retained only CDR3s that were 7 or more amino acids long. Antigen-specific clonotypes were identified using the MANAFEST web app by comparison of expansion in peptide wells against reference cultures. To count as positive, a clone had to show expansion at FDR<0.05 compared with the reference and with all other wells, an odds ratio above 5, and a frequency above 0.1% in two replicate wells. A clonotype was defined as cross-reactive if the clonotype was significantly expanded both in SARS-CoV-2 spike wells and in at least one common cold coronavirus spike condition. Levenshtein distance calculated with the stringdist R package was used to assess CDR3 similarity, and unrooted trees were constructed with ape in R 3.6.1. The table comes from immuneACCESS by way of TCRdb, which keeps in-frame sequences with V and J called. Part of the clones is missing from these tables; in studies checked, under half for an unresolved V gene and the rest for unknown reasons. For V, J and clone size, that table is used; D and trimming come from the DNA. The sample has over 45,000 clones on record, 70% of them singletons. The ten largest make up about 18% of the sample.

Concerning this clone: The antigen it binds to is not known. No per-base quality is available; no much larger clone lies one base away.

In the ViraFEST assay, PBMC were stimulated with viral peptide pools, and TCR sequencing was then used to find antigen-specific CD4+ T cell clonotypes based on their expansion. After more than nine days of culture, CD4+ T cells were isolated with the EasySep CD4+ T cell isolation kit. None of the healthy vaccine recipients had a prior SARS-CoV-2 infection, which was confirmed by nucleocapsid antibody tests that came back negative both before and after vaccination. Two million PBMC per well were cultured with approximately 10 ug/ml peptides in IMDM containing approximately 4.6% human AB serum, approximately 9.1 IU/ml IL-2 and gentamicin. Half of the culture medium was replaced with fresh IL-2-containing medium on days 3 and 7. Unless noted otherwise, every peptide stimulation condition was cultured in triplicate wells. PBMC were separated from whole blood using Ficoll-Paque Plus gradient centrifugation and were then either cryopreserved at -140C or used fresh. The spike proteins of SARS-CoV-2 and of the common cold coronaviruses HCoV-NL63, HCoV-OC43 and HCoV-229E were spanned by overlapping peptide pools. The QIAamp micro DNA kit was used to extract genomic DNA from the cultured CD4+ T cells.

Overall study outcomes, separate from this receptor: Both infection-induced and vaccine-induced clones contracted markedly at late post-vaccination timepoints, which is consistent with waning T cell responses. In healthy vaccine recipients, vaccine-induced clones were almost all SARS-CoV-2 mono-reactive, with only 1 of 255 cross-reactive with common cold coronaviruses. The study was limited by a small number of convalescent patients, and early post-infection timepoints were lacking.

At the junction V is shortened by 5 bases and J by 0 bases, with 17 bases in between. Counted from cysteine to phenylalanine, this CDR3 has 16 amino acids. Only the CDR3 DNA stays, 48 bases, in frame from base 1. CDR1 and CDR2 (LGHDT, YNNKEL) derive from the germline V gene (reference sequence). The chain uses TRBV3-1 (or the pseudogene TRBV3-2) and TRBJ2-7; the D gene could be TRBD1 or TRBD2, each one agreeing over 5 bases. The sample in question was CD4+ T cells from PBMCs cultured with SARS-CoV-2 spike peptides, obtained before COVID-19 vaccination. The cell subset or site label here, explained by the study, means: SARS-CoV-2 spike overlapping peptide pool stimulation. This TCR was sampled from a human donor who received a COVID-19 vaccine. The CDR3 protein is CASSGRDGVISYEQYF. The DNA reads as follows: TGTGCCAGCAGCGGACGGGACGGCGTGATCTCCTACGAGCAGTACTTC.